The rows below give T cell receptor beta chains drawn from one sample of a study of cytomegalovirus exposure and HLA in healthy donors. Method: immunoSEQ multiplex PCR; TCRdb's copy keeps in-frame clones and lacks some. Among over 130,000 clones listed, over 75% were seen once. Sequencing was done on a sample of PBMCs. The receptors here all came from a male donor in good health and CMV-seronegative. CDR3s include the opening cysteine and the closing phenylalanine or tryptophan. A D gene is named only where the DNA matches it firmly. Clone sizes are given selectively: once, few, many, or a class where the clone is expanded.

>TRBD2|NA|TRBJ2-1|TRBV5-4
CASSGAVGLAGNEQFF
TGTGCCAGCAGTGGGGCGGTGGGACTAGCGGGTAATGAGCAGTTCTTC
>TRBD2|NA|TRBJ2-7|TRBV7-9
CASSLSGTRAYEQYF
TGTGCCAGCAGCTTGTCCGGGACTAGGGCCTACGAGCAGTACTTC
>TRBD2|NA|TRBJ2-7|TRBV27
CASSGLAGGNYF
TGTGCCAGCAGTGGACTAGCGGGGGGGAATTACTTC
>TRBD1|NA|TRBJ1-2|TRBV30
CAWSARDRTYGYTF
TGTGCCTGGAGTGCCCGGGACAGAACCTATGGCTACACCTTC
>NA|NA|TRBJ1-1|TRBV9
CASSVEPQNTEAFF
TGTGCCAGCAGCGTTGAGCCCCAGAACACTGAAGCTTTCTTT
>TRBD2|NA|TRBJ2-1|TRBV4-3
CASSQDRSSGRPNEQFF
TGCGCCAGCAGCCAAGATCGGTCTAGCGGGAGGCCCAATGAGCAGTTCTTC
>NA|NA|TRBJ2-2|TRBV6-1
CASSEALGTGELFF
TGTGCCAGCAGTGAAGCGCTCGGCACCGGGGAGCTGTTTTTT
>NA|once|TRBJ2-2|TRBV5-4
CASSQNGGELFF
TGTGCCAGCAGCCAAAACGGCGGGGAGCTGTTTTTT
>TRBD1|NA|TRBJ2-2|TRBV19
CASRGWAGGIGELFF
TGTGCCAGTAGGGGTTGGGCAGGGGGCATCGGGGAGCTGTTTTTT
>TRBD2|NA|TRBJ2-2|TRBV27
CASRGLAEENTGELFF
TGTGCCAGCAGAGGACTAGCGGAGGAGAACACCGGGGAGCTGTTTTTT
>NA|NA|TRBJ2-5|TRBV11-2
CASSLELEGSMTQYF
TGTGCCAGCAGCTTAGAATTAGAGGGTTCAATGACCCAGTACTTC
>TRBD1|NA|TRBJ2-7|TRBV6-1
CASSEGTGIHEQYF
TGTGCCAGCAGTGAAGGGACAGGGATCCACGAGCAGTACTTC
>NA|NA|TRBJ2-1|TRBV6-5
CASSYSWERNEQFF
TGTGCCAGCAGTTACTCGTGGGAGAGAAATGAGCAGTTCTTC
>NA|NA|TRBJ2-7|TRBV7-9
CASSLGQYEQYF
TGTGCCAGCAGCTTAGGGCAGTACGAGCAGTACTTC
>TRBD1|NA|TRBJ1-1|TRBV28
CATRDRGRNTEAFF
TGTGCCACCCGGGACAGGGGGAGGAACACTGAAGCTTTCTTT
>TRBD1|few|TRBJ1-1|TRBV5-4
CASRPGDRSNTEAFF
TGTGCCAGCAGACCCGGGGACAGGTCGAACACTGAAGCTTTCTTT
>NA|NA|TRBJ2-2|TRBV4-3
CASSQVATTGELFF
TGCGCCAGCAGCCAAGTAGCAACCACCGGGGAGCTGTTTTTT
>TRBD1|NA|TRBJ2-1|TRBV27
CASSLLLQGQGQFF
TGTGCCAGCAGTTTGTTATTACAGGGGCAAGGGCAGTTCTTC
>TRBD2|once|TRBJ2-7|TRBV5-6
CASSPGGGEQYF
TGTGCCAGCAGCCCGGGGGGAGGCGAGCAGTACTTC
>NA|NA|TRBJ2-1|TRBV7-2
CASIKEISYNEQFF
TGTGCCAGCATCAAGGAGATCTCCTACAATGAGCAGTTCTTC
>TRBD2|few|TRBJ2-1|TRBV6-5
CASSYTSGRSEQFF
TGTGCCAGCAGTTACACTAGCGGGAGGAGTGAGCAGTTCTTC
>NA|few|TRBJ1-5|TRBV4-1
CASSQDPGRNQPQHF
TGCGCCAGCAGCCAAGATCCAGGGCGGAATCAGCCCCAGCATTTT
>NA|NA|TRBJ2-5|TRBV7-9
CASSAPLVRETQYF
TGTGCCAGCAGCGCCCCACTAGTTCGAGAGACCCAGTACTTC
>TRBD2|NA|TRBJ2-7|TRBV19
CASSPGGVSYEQYF
TGTGCCAGTAGTCCGGGGGGGGTCTCCTACGAGCAGTACTTC
>TRBD2|once|TRBJ2-2|TRBV4-3
CASSQPPSGRATGELFF
TGCGCCAGCAGCCAACCCCCTAGCGGGAGAGCCACCGGGGAGCTGTTTTTT
>NA|NA|TRBJ1-4|TRBV19
CASSISSVDEKLFF
TGTGCCAGTAGTATCAGTTCCGTGGATGAAAAACTGTTTTTT
>TRBD1|once|TRBJ2-2|TRBV7-2
CASSPRDSHTGELFF
TGTGCCAGCAGCCCCCGGGACAGCCACACCGGGGAGCTGTTTTTT
>TRBD1|NA|TRBJ1-2|TRBV6-5
CASSFTGTGNYGYTF
TGTGCCAGCAGTTTCACCGGGACAGGGAACTATGGCTACACCTTC
>NA|NA|TRBJ1-3|TRBV18
CATIGSVGNTIYF
TGTGCCACCATCGGGAGCGTCGGAAACACCATATATTTT
>TRBD1|NA|TRBJ1-3|TRBV6-5
CASSPRGQGANTIYF
TGTGCCAGCAGCCCACGGGGACAGGGTGCGAACACCATATATTTT
>TRBD1|NA|TRBJ2-7|TRBV5-4
CASSFGTGTYEQYF
TGTGCCAGCAGCTTTGGGACAGGCACCTACGAGCAGTACTTC
>NA|NA|TRBJ1-1|TRBV25-1
CASMADNTEAFF
TGTGCCAGCATGGCAGATAACACTGAAGCTTTCTTT
>TRBD1|NA|TRBJ2-5|TRBV27
CASSFGQGRQETQYF
TGTGCCAGCAGTTTCGGACAGGGTAGACAAGAGACCCAGTACTTC
>NA|NA|TRBJ2-7|TRBV4-1
CASSQVEGSEQYF
TGCGCCAGCAGCCAAGTGGAAGGGAGCGAGCAGTACTTC
>NA|NA|TRBJ1-4|TRBV7-2
CASRAGPGEKLFF
TGTGCCAGCCGGGCCGGACCGGGGGAAAAACTGTTTTTT
>NA|NA|TRBJ2-7|TRBV5-6
CASSWGGGEQYF
TGTGCCAGCAGCTGGGGTGGAGGCGAGCAGTACTTC
>NA|NA|TRBJ1-4|TRBV5-4
CASSETGTQVSQKLFF
TGTGCCAGTAGTGAGACCGGGACACAGGTTTCACAAAAACTGTTTTTT
>TRBD2|NA|TRBJ2-5|TRBV9
CASSVAGSGRGETQYF
TGTGCCAGCAGCGTAGCGGGTAGCGGGAGAGGGGAGACCCAGTACTTC
>TRBD2|NA|TRBJ2-1|TRBV29-1
CSVSLAGVHNEQFF
TGCAGCGTTTCTCTAGCGGGAGTGCACAATGAGCAGTTCTTC
>NA|few|TRBJ1-1|TRBV10-3
CAISSTPTRAGNTEAFF
TGTGCCATCAGTTCCACGCCTACGAGGGCAGGGAACACTGAAGCTTTCTTT
>NA|few|TRBJ2-4|TRBV2
CASSGGENIQYF
TGTGCCAGCTCTGGAGGGGAAAACATTCAGTACTTC
>TRBD1|NA|TRBJ1-2|TRBV4-3
CASSIRTGENYGYTF
TGCGCCAGCAGCATTCGGACAGGGGAAAACTATGGCTACACCTTC
>TRBD2|NA|TRBJ2-7|TRBV30
CAWRGLAASYEQYF
TGTGCCTGGAGGGGGCTAGCGGCTTCCTACGAGCAGTACTTC
>NA|NA|TRBJ2-1|TRBV28
CASRSGYSMNEQFF
TGTGCCAGCAGGAGCGGTTATTCGATGAATGAGCAGTTCTTC
>NA|few|TRBJ1-5|TRBV25-1
CASSEPGDQPQHF
TGTGCCAGCAGTGAACCGGGAGATCAGCCCCAGCATTTT